The 12 T cell receptor beta chains below were found in one sample sequenced in a study of T cells after somatic rescue of genetic block. Clones were read by immunoSEQ multiplex PCR, and TCRdb kept only the in-frame ones, dropping some. The sample records some 67,000 clones, about 91% being singletons. Sequencing was done on a sample of peripheral blood mononuclear cells (PBMCs). The receptor set was obtained from a man aged 40-55 years.

J is TRBJ2-1 and V is TRBV28; 7 positions agree with TRBD1. The germline V gene has CDR1 MDHEN and CDR2 SYDVKM. CDR3 length: 12 amino acids. With 5 bases clipped from V and 10 bases from J, the junction kept 5 bases outside the gene matches. CDR3 region: CASSIDRVEQFF. In nucleotides, the CDR3 is TGTGCCAGCAGTATTGACAGGGTAGAGCAGTTCTTC.

The V gene is TRBV12-5, the J gene TRBJ2-7; a weak D match, TRBD1 (6 bases). V shed 6 bases and J shed 3 bases, with 9 bases lying between them. Germline loops: CDR1 LGHNT, CDR2 FRNRAP. The CDR3 contains 12 residues. The CDR3 DNA is TGTGCTAGTGGGACAGGTGACTACGAGCAGTACTTC. Protein: CASGTGDYEQYF.

The CDR3 DNA sequence: TGTGCCAGCAGCTTAGCAACAGGGGCCCGCTACACCTTC. Translating it yields CASSLATGARYTF. The chain uses TRBV7-9 and TRBJ1-2, with 7 bases matching TRBD1. CDR3 size: 13 residues. Trimming cost V 0 bases and J 9 bases; bases outside gene matches: 4. Germline V CDR1 and CDR2: SEHNR, FQNEAQ (reference sequence).

V and J are TRBV19 and TRBJ1-6; 7 bases map to TRBD1. Trimming removed 9 bases from V and 8 bases from J; junction bases left unmatched: 7. Germline CDR1 reads LNHDA; CDR2 reads SQIVND (reference sequence). This CDR3 has 13 residues. The CDR3 DNA sequence: TGTGCCAGCGCCGGGACAGATTATTCACCCCTCCACTTT. Its translation is CASAGTDYSPLHF.

The chain couples TRBV4-1 to TRBJ2-7, with D perhaps matching TRBD2 (7 bases). V was clipped by 4 bases and J by 3 bases, with 10 bases between them. The CDR3 contains 13 residues. Germline-derived CDR1 and CDR2 are MGHRA and YSYEKL. Written as DNA, the CDR3 is TGCGCCAGCAGCCGGGGAGGGGGCTACGAGCAGTACTTC. It yields the protein CASSRGGGYEQYF.

The CDR3 DNA follows: TGTGCCAGCAAGTCGGTTTCAGCCGGGGAGCTGTTTTTT. This codes for CASKSVSAGELFF. V is TRBV6-1 and J is TRBJ2-2; no clear D. This CDR3 has 13 residues. The V and J ends lost 7 bases and 6 bases respectively, with 12 bases between them. The V gene's germline CDR1 is MNHNS and CDR2 SASEGT.

The chain combines TRBV10-1 with TRBJ2-1; D gene unclear. Germline loops: CDR1 WNHNN, CDR2 SYGVQD (reference sequence). The V and J ends lost 3 bases and 4 bases respectively, with 4 bases between them. This CDR3 spans 12 amino acids. CDR3 loop: CASSDGYNEQFF. CDR3 nucleotide sequence: TGCGCCAGCAGTGACGGGTACAATGAGCAGTTCTTC.

The chain carries TRBV4-3 and TRBJ1-4; no firm D call. In germline, CDR1 is LGHNA, CDR2 YSLEER. V was clipped by 3 bases and J by 4 bases, with 12 bases between them. The CDR3 consists of 15 residues. The chain's CDR3 is CASSHGLPLNEKLFF. CDR3 DNA sequence: TGCGCCAGCAGCCACGGGCTTCCCCTTAATGAAAAACTGTTTTTT.

The chain recombines TRBV6-1 with TRBJ1-5, with TRBD1 matching over 9 bases. The CDR3 sequence is 14 residues long. Germline V gene lookup returns CDR1 MNHNS and CDR2 SASEGT. V shed 3 bases, J shed 5 bases, and the junction held 2 bases outside the gene matches. The CDR3 DNA follows: TGTGCCAGCAGTGACCGGGACAGGGATCAGCCCCAGCATTTT. Translation: CASSDRDRDQPQHF.

The gene calls are TRBV7-2 and TRBJ2-5; 10 bases are a match to TRBD2. J lost 5 bases, V lost 5 bases, and 11 bases had no gene match. CDR1 is SGHTA and CDR2 is FQGNSA in the germline V gene. The CDR3 is 16 residues long. CDR3 nucleotide sequence: TGTGCCAGCAGCGCGCTAGCGGGAGCCCTGGGGGAGACCCAGTACTTC. Protein sequence: CASSALAGALGETQYF.

This chain links TRBV7-9 with TRBJ2-7, with a weak D call TRBD1 (6 bases). The CDR3 has 16 residues. From germline, CDR1 is SEHNR and CDR2 FQNEAQ (reference sequence). The germline V and J ends were trimmed by 5 bases and 3 bases, with 20 bases remaining between them. In DNA, the CDR3 is TGTGCCAGCAGCCCAACCTTACAGGGACCGAACTACGAGCAGTACTTC. The encoded protein is CASSPTLQGPNYEQYF.

On this clone: This sample also contains other DNA sequences that code for the same CDR3. V and J are TRBV10-3 and TRBJ2-3; TRBD1 matches 10 bases. The germline V gene has CDR1 ENHRY and CDR2 SYGVKD. V lost 4 bases, J lost 3 bases, and 1 base stayed unmatched. The CDR3 covers 14 residues. CDR3 sequence: CAISGTGGTDTQYF. The CDR3 DNA is TGTGCCATCAGTGGGACAGGGGGGACAGATACGCAGTATTTT.